Presented here are 21 T cell receptor beta chains from one specimen sequenced in a study of cytomegalovirus exposure and HLA in healthy donors. Vbeta (60) and Jbeta (13) primers were used in the PCR. The repertoire was sequenced with immunoSEQ multiplex PCR; TCRdb's copy has only in-frame clones and lacks some. This specimen shows 220,000 or so clones; the ten leading clones hold 0.9% to 1.4%. The sample taken for sequencing was PBMCs. The receptor source for this set is a girl aged 2-10 years in good health and CMV-seropositive.

This sequence joins TRBV19 and TRBJ2-1; D uncertain. CDR3 length: 15 amino acids. In germline, CDR1 is LNHDA, CDR2 SQIVND (reference sequence). The ends were cut back, 7 bases at V and 9 bases at J, with 22 bases in the middle. CDR3 sequence: CASTIQRSLNVEQFF. CDR3 DNA: TGTGCCAGTACCATTCAGAGGAGTCTGAACGTTGAGCAGTTCTTC.

The gene calls are TRBV11-2 and TRBJ1-1; D not resolved. The V gene's germline CDR1 is SGHAT and CDR2 FQNNGV. V was pared by 1 base and J by 6 bases, with 12 bases between. This CDR3 is built from 14 residues. This CDR3 is CASSLVPGNAEAFF. The CDR3 coding sequence is TGTGCCAGCAGCTTAGTTCCGGGGAATGCTGAAGCTTTCTTT.

The genes are TRBV10-3 and TRBJ1-1; 7 nucleotides agree with TRBD1. The CDR3 has 13 amino acids. After removal of 6 bases from V and 6 bases from J, the junction contained 7 bases not matched to a gene. Germline CDR1 is ENHRY and CDR2 is SYGVKD. The DNA for the CDR3 is TGTGCCATCAGAGAGCAGGGGGTGTCTGAAGCTTTCTTT. Translated, it gives CAIREQGVSEAFF.

The chain recombines TRBV6-6 with TRBJ2-7; TRBD1 matches at 8 bases. The CDR3 contains 13 residues. Germline trimming cut 8 bases from V and 3 bases from J; bases unmatched to any gene: 6. Germline V CDR1 and CDR2: MNHNY, SVGAGI (reference sequence). The CDR3 bases are TGTGCCAGCTGGGCAGGGGGCTACTACGAGCAGTACTTC. Protein sequence: CASWAGGYYEQYF.

The chain combines TRBV29-1 with TRBJ2-1; D is possibly TRBD2 (5 bases). Trimming shortened V by 4 bases and J by 11 bases, and 18 bases separated the two germline ends. The CDR3 spans 13 residues. Germline-derived CDR1 and CDR2 are SQVTM and ANQGSEA. The CDR3 DNA reads TGCAGCGTTGGACTACCCAAGCAGAGCCAGCAGTTCTTC. Amino acid sequence: CSVGLPKQSQQFF.

The rearrangement uses TRBV2 and TRBJ1-1, with D tentatively TRBD1 (6 bases). The CDR3 runs to 12 residues. Per germline, CDR1 SNHLY and CDR2 FYNNEI. V dropped 6 bases and J dropped 6 bases, with 11 bases sitting between them. This CDR3 reads CASSEDRAEAFF. The CDR3 coding sequence is TGTGCCAGCAGCGAGGACAGAGCTGAAGCTTTCTTT. Filled out from reference TRBV2 and TRBJ1-1, the complete variable domain reads EPEVTQTPSHQVTQMGQEVILRCVPISNHLYFYWYRQILGQKVEFLVSFYNNEISEKSEIFDDQFSVERPDGSNFTLKIRSTKLEDSAMYFCASSEDRAEAFFGQGTRLTVV.

This chain connects TRBV27 to TRBJ1-2; 7 nucleotides match TRBD1. The CDR3 runs 15 residues. Germline CDR1 MNHEY, CDR2 SMNVEV (reference sequence). The V segment lost 5 bases and the J segment 3 bases; nucleotides outside the gene matches: 9. For the CDR3, the DNA is TGTGCCAGCAGTGCGACAGGGCGAGCTGACTATGGCTACACCTTC. This gives the protein CASSATGRADYGYTF.

CDR3 coding DNA: TGTGCCAGTAGTACCGGCCGGGACTTAAGTCATTCACCCCTCCACTTT. It is translated as CASSTGRDLSHSPLHF. The J gene is TRBJ1-6, the V gene TRBV19; possible D gene TRBD1, 5 bases. The germline CDR1 and CDR2 sequences are LNHDA and SQIVND (reference sequence). There are 16 residues in the CDR3. V gave up 4 bases and J gave up 8 bases, with 18 bases separating them.

This chain joins TRBV2 and TRBJ2-1; 12 bases agree with TRBD2. From germline, CDR1 is SNHLY and CDR2 FYNNEI. J was trimmed by 0 bases and V by 6 bases; bases with no gene match: 9. The CDR3 has 18 amino acids. The CDR3 coding sequence is TGTGCCAGCAGCTTGACTAGCGGGAGATGGAGCTCCTACAATGAGCAGTTCTTC. This sequence encodes CASSLTSGRWSSYNEQFF. Together with reference TRBV2 and TRBJ2-1, the CDR3 gives the full variable domain: EPEVTQTPSHQVTQMGQEVILRCVPISNHLYFYWYRQILGQKVEFLVSFYNNEISEKSEIFDDQFSVERPDGSNFTLKIRSTKLEDSAMYFCASSLTSGRWSSYNEQFFGPGTRLTVL.

This chain links TRBV4-2 with TRBJ2-7, with D maybe TRBD2 (9 bases). The CDR3 loop spans 21 amino acids. Germline CDR1 is LGHNA and CDR2 is YNFKEQ. Trimming took off 4 bases at V and 4 bases at J, with 35 bases between the two ends. CDR3 protein: CASSRRPVTGDLAGRDYEQYF. CDR3 coding DNA: TGTGCCAGCAGCCGCCGCCCGGTGACAGGGGATCTAGCGGGGAGGGATTACGAGCAGTACTTC.

V usage is TRBV13 and J usage is TRBJ2-1; D is unclear. V shed 5 bases and J shed 7 bases, with 12 bases lying between them. The CDR3 consists of 13 residues. From germline, CDR1 is PRHDT and CDR2 FYEKMQ (reference sequence). CDR3 protein: CASSNRVSNEQFF. The CDR3 bases are TGTGCCAGCAGCAACCGGGTCTCTAATGAGCAGTTCTTC.

The V call is TRBV29-1, the J call TRBJ2-7, with D maybe TRBD1 (5 bases). CDR1 is SQVTM and CDR2 is ANQGSEA in the germline V gene. Trimming pared 4 bases from V and 5 bases from J, leaving 9 bases between. This CDR3 region has 11 residues. The CDR3 bases are TGCAGCGTTGGCAGGGCTGACGAGCAGTACTTC. As protein: CSVGRADEQYF.

The rearrangement joins TRBV10-3 to TRBJ1-2; 8 bases are a match to TRBD1. The CDR3 has 15 residues. Germline V gene sequence: CDR1 ENHRY, CDR2 SYGVKD. V was clipped by 0 bases and J by 5 bases; unmatched bases: 5. The CDR3: CAISESIRGPYGYTF. The CDR3 coding sequence is TGTGCCATCAGTGAGTCGATCAGGGGGCCGTATGGCTACACCTTC.

The chain carries TRBV7-3 and TRBJ2-7, with 10 bases that match TRBD2. J was trimmed by 4 bases and V by 5 bases; bases with no gene match: 8. CDR3 length equals 15 residues. Germline CDR1 SGHTA, CDR2 FQGTGA. The CDR3 loop reads CASSPTLAGFYEQYF. Written as DNA, the CDR3 is TGTGCCAGCAGCCCTACACTAGCGGGATTTTACGAGCAGTACTTC.

The DNA of the CDR3 is TGTGCCTCCCGGGGCGGGACCGCCCAACCTCGCACAGATACGCAGTATTTT. It translates to CASRGGTAQPRTDTQYF. V gene TRBV28 combines with J gene TRBJ2-3; the D gene is possibly TRBD2 (6 bases). The CDR3 runs to 17 residues. Looked up from germline, CDR1 is MDHEN and CDR2 is SYDVKM. Trimming pared 11 bases from V and 1 base from J, leaving 25 bases between.

The chain couples TRBV21-1 to TRBJ2-1; the table assigns TRBD2, which was not confirmed against the DNA. TRBV21-1 is shown as a pseudogene. This CDR3 has 16 residues. CDR3 region: CASSKGGSGSYNEQFF. The CDR3 DNA is TGTGCCAGCAGCAAAGGGGGCAGCGGGAGTTACAATGAGCAGTTCTTC.

This sequence joins TRBV27 and TRBJ2-1; 7 positions agree with TRBD2. V lost 2 bases, J lost 7 bases, and 11 bases stayed unmatched. The CDR3 length is 16 residues. CDR1 and CDR2 from the germline V gene are MNHEY and SMNVEV (reference sequence). The CDR3 reads CASSLGSGMGGNEQFF. CDR3 coding DNA: TGTGCCAGCAGTTTAGGGAGCGGGATGGGGGGTAATGAGCAGTTCTTC.

CDR3 region: CSFSEPNQETQYF. The DNA for the CDR3 is TGCAGCTTTTCCGAACCTAACCAAGAGACCCAGTACTTC. The chain recombines TRBV29-1 with TRBJ2-5; D unresolved. Trimming removed 8 bases at V and 0 bases at J, with 13 bases between. This CDR3 spans 13 amino acids. Germline CDR1 reads SQVTM; CDR2 reads ANQGSEA.

In regard to this clone: The same CDR3 arises from other DNA sequences in this sample as well. The V call is TRBV30, the J call TRBJ1-1; unclear D gene. CDR3 length: 13 residues. Trimming took 0 bases from V and 7 from J, leaving 12 bases between them. Germline values: CDR1 GTSNPN, CDR2 SVGIG (reference sequence). CDR3 DNA sequence: TGTGCCTGGAGTGTACTAAAGCGGGGTGAAGCTTTCTTT. As protein: CAWSVLKRGEAFF. Variable domain in full (rest from reference TRBV30 and TRBJ1-1): SQTIHQWPATLVQPVGSPLSLECTVEGTSNPNLYWYRQAAGRGLQLLFYSVGIGQISSEVPQNLSASRPQDRQFILSSKKLLLSDSGFYLCAWSVLKRGEAFFGQGTRLTVV.

The rearrangement links TRBV5-4 to TRBJ2-7; D perhaps matches TRBD1 (6 bases). Germline V gene sequence: CDR1 SGHNT, CDR2 YYREEE (reference sequence). This CDR3 spans 14 amino acids. V gave up 0 bases and J gave up 3 bases, with 10 bases separating them. The CDR3 DNA reads as TGTGCCAGCAGCTTGGTAGACAGGAACTACGAGCAGTACTTC. Translated: CASSLVDRNYEQYF.

This chain uses TRBV9 with TRBJ2-1; a possible D gene is TRBD2 (7 bases). Trimming removed 0 bases from V and 1 base from J, with 20 bases in between. This CDR3 region has 19 residues. Germline-derived CDR1 and CDR2 are SGDLS and YYNGEE. CDR3 in DNA: TGTGCCAGCAGCGTAGGCTCCACGGGGGGCGTTGGGTCCTACAATGAGCAGTTCTTC. Translation gives CASSVGSTGGVGSYNEQFF.